A single sample is the source of the 8 T cell receptor beta chains below, sequenced in a study of post-analysis software for immune sequencing data (dated by TCRdb to about 2015). Library generation was performed with PCR. This sample was sequenced with an Illumina HiSeq 2500. Unique molecular identifiers were incorporated into TCR beta cDNA libraries to reduce PCR and sequencing biases. The public reads were run again by TCRdb, first through fastp at Q25 and then through MiXCR, and only productive beta chains were kept. One record per CDR3 amino acid sequence lists the most common genes and DNA. The sample table shows some 690,000 distinct CDR3 sequences, and 55% to 60% are seen once. The top ten clones comprise roughly 10% of the sample. Their antigens remain unidentified. The paper as a whole reports these results and caveats: Significantly higher frequencies in patients than in controls were found for roughly five TRBV segments, including TRBV5-6, TRBV5-1 and TRBV20-1.

The specimen was blood. Receptor source: a girl aged 2 to 10 with multiple sclerosis.

This clonotype appeared once. The chain employs TRBV24-1 and TRBJ2-5, with D unresolved. Per the germline V gene, CDR1 is KGHDR and CDR2 is SFDVKD. CDR3 length: 12 residues. Trimming pared 4 bases from V and 4 bases from J, leaving 6 bases between. The CDR3 is CATSDRRETQYF. DNA for the CDR3: TGTGCCACCAGTGACCGCCGAGAGACCCAGTACTTC.

This rearrangement joins TRBV5-1 to TRBJ1-2; possibly TRBD1 for D (6 bases). The CDR3 is made up of 13 amino acids. Germline V gene lookup returns CDR1 SGHRS and CDR2 YFSETQ. V lost 0 bases, J lost 7 bases, and 10 bases lay in between. The CDR3 loop is CASSLDGTSGYTF. The CDR3, as DNA: TGCGCCAGCAGCTTGGACGGGACAAGTGGCTACACCTTC.

The chain links TRBV20-1 to TRBJ2-7; unclear D gene. CDR3 size: 13 residues. Per germline, CDR1 DFQATT and CDR2 SNEGSKA (reference sequence). The V end lost 2 bases, the J end lost 6 bases, and 14 bases lay between the germline ends. CDR3 DNA sequence: TGCAGTGCTAGATACACCGGCGGCTCCGAGCAGTACTTC. Protein: CSARYTGGSEQYF.

This clonotype has only a few counts. Sequence at one end of the junction differs from germline and may be a read error. The rearrangement joins TRBV6-1 to TRBJ2-7, with 7 positions matching TRBD2. The germline CDR1 and CDR2 sequences are MNHNS and SASEGT. The CDR3 has 16 residues. CDR3 DNA: TGCGCCAGCAGTAATTCCGCACTAGCGCCCTACTACGAGCAGTACTTC. Encoded protein: CASSNSALAPYYEQYF.

The DNA of the CDR3 is TGCAGTGCTAGACAGGCAGGGACTGAAGCTTTCTTT. This encodes CSARQAGTEAFF. The rearrangement joins TRBV20-1 to TRBJ1-1, with D maybe TRBD1 (5 bases). Deletions cut 2 bases from V and 5 bases from J, with 9 bases between. This CDR3 spans 12 amino acids. Germline CDR1 DFQATT, CDR2 SNEGSKA (reference sequence).

The gene calls are TRBV7-3 and TRBJ2-1; no reliable D call. V gave up 6 bases and J gave up 6 bases, with 12 bases separating them. The CDR3 has 13 residues. The germline V gene encodes CDR1 SGHTA and CDR2 FQGTGA. The CDR3 DNA is TGTGCCAGCAGTACCTACGAGGCCAATGAGCAGTTCTTC. As protein: CASSTYEANEQFF. Filled out from reference TRBV7-3 and TRBJ2-1, the complete variable domain reads GAGVSQTPSNKVTEKGKYVELRCDPISGHTALYWYRQSLGQGPEFLIYFQGTGAADDSGLPNDRFFAVRPEGSVSTLKIQRTERGDSAVYLCASSTYEANEQFFGPGTRLTVL.

This clonotype was counted only a few times. V gene TRBV18 combines with J gene TRBJ1-2, with D possibly TRBD1 on 5 matching bases. The CDR3 is made up of 17 amino acids. Germline CDR1 KGHSH, CDR2 LQKENI. V was trimmed by 3 bases and J by 0 bases, leaving 17 bases between them. CDR3 DNA: TGTGCCAGCTCACCTTCCCGGGGCCGGGAAGCTAACTATGGCTACACCTTC. Encoded protein: CASSPSRGREANYGYTF.

V gene TRBV5-6 combines with J gene TRBJ2-1, with D hard to call. V was trimmed by 4 bases and J by 4 bases, leaving 9 bases between them. CDR1 is SGHDT and CDR2 is YYEEEE in the germline V gene. CDR3 length: 13 residues. The CDR3 protein is CASSVIGYNEQFF. For the CDR3, the DNA is TGTGCCAGCAGCGTTATCGGATACAATGAGCAGTTCTTC.